Presented here are 9 T cell receptor beta chains from one specimen sequenced in a study of patients and donors after allogeneic stem cell transplantation. TCRdb called the RT-PCR reads again in MiXCR, with one record for every CDR3 protein. Of some 200,000 distinct CDR3 sequences in the sample, around two fifths were seen once. The sequenced material came from blood, either unsorted or a sorted T cell fraction (not recorded which). The receptors derive from a human donor who was either an allogeneic HSCT recipient or a stem cell or donor lymphocyte infusion donor (not recorded which). It is not recorded whose cells these are; they may come from a transplant donor.

A few counts support this clonotype. The rearrangement uses TRBV30 and TRBJ2-1; D is ambiguous. Trimming stripped 4 bases from V and 6 bases from J, with 13 bases between. Germline lookup yields CDR1 GTSNPN and CDR2 SVGIG (reference sequence). CDR3 length: 13 residues. The chain's CDR3 is CAWKPTTPNEQFF. CDR3 DNA: TGTGCCTGGAAACCCACGACCCCCAATGAGCAGTTCTTC.

This chain connects TRBV4-1 to TRBJ1-4; TRBD1 is a possible D gene (6 bases). The germline gives CDR1 MGHRA, CDR2 YSYEKL. This CDR3 comprises 20 residues. The V end was cut by 0 bases, the J end by 0 bases, with 20 bases between. The CDR3 sequence: CASSQDTGPRHHTTNEKLFF. In DNA, the CDR3 is TGCGCCAGCAGCCAAGACACAGGGCCCCGTCACCATACAACTAATGAAAAACTGTTTTTT.

The chain employs TRBV5-1 and TRBJ2-7, with TRBD2 matching over 12 bases. Germline CDR1 reads SGHRS; CDR2 reads YFSETQ. The CDR3 spans 15 residues. J gave up 7 bases and V 2 bases, and 7 bases lay outside the gene matches. The CDR3 reads CASSFLLAGGKEQYF. As DNA, the CDR3 is TGCGCCAGCAGCTTCCTACTAGCGGGAGGTAAAGAGCAGTACTTC.

The chain links TRBV29-1 to TRBJ1-1, with a weak D call TRBD1 (6 bases). The germline V gene has CDR1 SQVTM and CDR2 ANQGSEA. V lost 3 bases and J 1 base, leaving 15 bases between the germline ends. The CDR3 is 15 residues long. The CDR3 bases are TGCAGCGTTGATAGGGGTCGGGGGGCGAACACTGAAGCTTTCTTT. Translation gives CSVDRGRGANTEAFF.

The chain has TRBV29-1 and TRBJ1-4; TRBD1 is a possible D gene (5 bases). The V end lost 5 bases, the J end lost 0 bases, and 13 bases lay between the germline ends. CDR3 length equals 15 residues. In germline, CDR1 is SQVTM, CDR2 ANQGSEA. Here the CDR3 DNA reads TGCAGCGTTAGGGGAGGCATAACAACTAATGAAAAACTGTTTTTT. It translates to CSVRGGITTNEKLFF.

This clonotype was picked up a small number of times. The chain links TRBV7-9 to TRBJ2-7; either TRBD1 or TRBD2 may supply D (5 bases each). Trimming took 0 bases from V and 13 from J, leaving 13 bases between them. Germline CDR1 and CDR2: SEHNR and FQNEAQ (reference sequence). The CDR3 covers 12 residues. The CDR3 loop is CASSLAGDERYF. Here the CDR3 DNA reads TGTGCCAGCAGCTTAGCGGGGGACGAGCGTTACTTC.

The rearrangement links TRBV5-1 to TRBJ2-1; 8 nucleotides match TRBD2. J lost 0 bases, V lost 3 bases, and 5 bases had no gene match. This CDR3 has 16 residues. CDR1 is SGHRS and CDR2 is YFSETQ in the germline V gene. CDR3: CASSSTSGSSYNEQFF. The CDR3 region has the DNA TGCGCCAGCAGCTCTACAAGCGGGAGCTCCTACAATGAGCAGTTCTTC. Based on the CDR3 plus reference TRBV5-1 and TRBJ2-1, the full variable domain is KAGVTQTPRYLIKTRGQQVTLSCSPISGHRSVSWYQQTPGQGLQFLFEYFSETQRNKGNFPGRFSGRQFSNSRSEMNVSTLELGDSALYLCASSSTSGSSYNEQFFGPGTRLTVL.

The V and J genes are TRBV24-1 and TRBJ2-7, with 8 bases matching TRBD1. The CDR3 runs 13 residues. The trim removed 9 bases at V and 1 base at J, leaving 4 bases unmatched. Germline assignment: CDR1 KGHDR and CDR2 SFDVKD. In nucleotides, the CDR3 is TGTGCCACCCTCGGACAGGGATCCTACGAGCAGTACTTC. It specifies CATLGQGSYEQYF.

The chain employs TRBV5-1 and TRBJ2-3; 13 nucleotides agree with TRBD2. After removal of 6 bases from V and 2 bases from J, the junction contained 3 bases not matched to a gene. From germline, CDR1 is SGHRS and CDR2 YFSETQ. CDR3 size: 15 residues. CDR3 region: CASTGTSGTTDTQYF. The CDR3 DNA reads as TGCGCCAGCACCGGGACTAGCGGGACCACAGATACGCAGTATTTT.